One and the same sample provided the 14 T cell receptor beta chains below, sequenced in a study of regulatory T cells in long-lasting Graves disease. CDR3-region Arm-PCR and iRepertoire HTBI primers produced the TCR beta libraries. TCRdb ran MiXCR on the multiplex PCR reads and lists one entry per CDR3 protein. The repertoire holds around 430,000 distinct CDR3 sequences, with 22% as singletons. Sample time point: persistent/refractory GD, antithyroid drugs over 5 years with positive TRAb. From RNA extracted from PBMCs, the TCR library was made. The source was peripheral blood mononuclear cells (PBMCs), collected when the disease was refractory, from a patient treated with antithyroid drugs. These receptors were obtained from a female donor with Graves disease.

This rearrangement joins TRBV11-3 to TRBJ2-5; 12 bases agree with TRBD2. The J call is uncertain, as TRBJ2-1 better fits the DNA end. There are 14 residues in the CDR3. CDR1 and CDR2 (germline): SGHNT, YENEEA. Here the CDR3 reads CASSSLAGGGEQFF. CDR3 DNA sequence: TGTGCCAGCAGCTCTCTAGCGGGGGGGGGAGAGCAGTTCTTC.

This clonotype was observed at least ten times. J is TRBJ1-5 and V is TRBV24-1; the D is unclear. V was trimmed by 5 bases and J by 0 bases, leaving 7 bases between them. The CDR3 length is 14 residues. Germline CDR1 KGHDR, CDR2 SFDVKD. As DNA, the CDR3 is TGTGCCACCAGTGGACTGCATAGCAATCAGCCCCAGCATTTT. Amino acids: CATSGLHSNQPQHF.

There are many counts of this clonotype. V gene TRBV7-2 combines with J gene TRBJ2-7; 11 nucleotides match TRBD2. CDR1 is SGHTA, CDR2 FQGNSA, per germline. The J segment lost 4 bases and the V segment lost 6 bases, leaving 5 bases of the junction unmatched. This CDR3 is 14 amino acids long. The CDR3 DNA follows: TGTGCCAGCAGTTTAACTAGCGGGGGTTACGAGCAGTACTTC. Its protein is CASSLTSGGYEQYF. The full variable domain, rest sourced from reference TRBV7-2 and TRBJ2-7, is GAGVSQSPSNKVTEKGKDVELRCDPISGHTALYWYRQSLGQGLEFLIYFQGNSAPDKSGLPSDRFSAERTGGSVSTLTIQRTQQEDSAVYLCASSLTSGGYEQYFGPGTRLTVT.

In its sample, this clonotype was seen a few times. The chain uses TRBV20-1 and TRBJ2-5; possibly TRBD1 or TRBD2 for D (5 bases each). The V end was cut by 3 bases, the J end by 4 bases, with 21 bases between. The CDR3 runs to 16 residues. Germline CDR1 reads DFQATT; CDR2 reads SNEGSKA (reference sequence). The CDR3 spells CSASVEGRRTTETQYF. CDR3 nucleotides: TGCAGTGCTAGTGTAGAGGGGAGACGTACTACAGAGACCCAGTACTTC.

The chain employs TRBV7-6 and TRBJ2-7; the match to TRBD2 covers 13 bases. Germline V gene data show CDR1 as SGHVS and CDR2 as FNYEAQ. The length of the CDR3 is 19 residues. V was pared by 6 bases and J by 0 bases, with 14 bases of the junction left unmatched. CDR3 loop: CASSSQTSGGLKSSYEQYF. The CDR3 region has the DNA TGTGCCAGCAGTTCCCAGACTAGCGGGGGGCTTAAGAGCTCCTACGAGCAGTACTTC.

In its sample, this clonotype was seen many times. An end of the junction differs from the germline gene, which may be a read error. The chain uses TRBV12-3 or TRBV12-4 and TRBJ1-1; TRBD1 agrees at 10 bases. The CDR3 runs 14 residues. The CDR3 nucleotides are TGTGCCAGCAGTTTAGCTCCTGGGACAGGGGAAGTTTTCTTT. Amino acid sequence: CASSLAPGTGEVFF.

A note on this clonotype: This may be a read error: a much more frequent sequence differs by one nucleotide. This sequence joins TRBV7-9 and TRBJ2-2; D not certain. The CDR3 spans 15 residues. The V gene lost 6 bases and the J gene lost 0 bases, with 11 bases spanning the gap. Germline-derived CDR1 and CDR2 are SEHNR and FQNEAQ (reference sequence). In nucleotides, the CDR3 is TGTGCCAGCAGTCACGACACCGCGAACACCGGGGAGCTGTTTTTT. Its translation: CASSHDTANTGELFF.

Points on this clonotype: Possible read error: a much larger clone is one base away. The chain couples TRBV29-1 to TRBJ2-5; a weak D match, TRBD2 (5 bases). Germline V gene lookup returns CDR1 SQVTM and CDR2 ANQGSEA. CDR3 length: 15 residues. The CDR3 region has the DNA TGCAGCGTAGAGCGGATAGGGATGGGTCAAGGGACCCAGTACTTC. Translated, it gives CSVERIGMGQGTQYF.

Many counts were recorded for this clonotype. For the CDR3, the DNA is TGTGCCAGCAGTTTTGGACACGGGGTGGAGCAGTACTTC. Protein: CASSFGHGVEQYF. V and J are TRBV28 and TRBJ2-7; either TRBD1 or TRBD2 may supply D (5 bases each). Trimming stripped 3 bases from V and 7 bases from J, with 13 bases between. Germline CDR1 reads MDHEN; CDR2 reads SYDVKM. This CDR3 contains 13 residues. The variable domain in full, completed from reference TRBV28 and TRBJ2-7, reads DVKVTQSSRYLVKRTGEKVFLECVQDMDHENMFWYRQDPGLGLRLIYFSYDVKMKEKGDIPEGYSVSREKKERFSLILESASTNQTSMYLCASSFGHGVEQYFGPGTRLTVT.

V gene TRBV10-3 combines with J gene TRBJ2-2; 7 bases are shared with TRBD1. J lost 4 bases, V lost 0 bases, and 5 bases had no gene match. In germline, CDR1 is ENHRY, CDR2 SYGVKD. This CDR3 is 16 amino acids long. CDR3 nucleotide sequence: TGTGCCATCAGTGAGTCAGAGACAGGGAGCACCGGGGAGCTGTTTTTT. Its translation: CAISESETGSTGELFF.

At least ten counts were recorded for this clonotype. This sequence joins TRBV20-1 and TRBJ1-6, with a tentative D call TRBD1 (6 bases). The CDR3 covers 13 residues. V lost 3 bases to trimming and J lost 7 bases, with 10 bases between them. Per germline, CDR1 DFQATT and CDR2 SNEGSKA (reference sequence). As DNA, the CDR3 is TGCAGTGCTAGGGCGGACAGAAATTCACCCCTCCACTTT. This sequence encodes CSARADRNSPLHF.

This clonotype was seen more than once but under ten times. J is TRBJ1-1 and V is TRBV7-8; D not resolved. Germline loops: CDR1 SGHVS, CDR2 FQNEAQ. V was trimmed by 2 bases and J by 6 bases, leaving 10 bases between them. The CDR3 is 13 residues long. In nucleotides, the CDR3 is TGTGCCAGCAGCTTATTAAGGACGGCTGAAGCTTTCTTT. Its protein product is CASSLLRTAEAFF. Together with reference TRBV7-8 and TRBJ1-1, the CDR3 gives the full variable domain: GAGVSQSPRYKVAKRGQDVALRCDPISGHVSLFWYQQALGQGPEFLTYFQNEAQLDKSGLPSDRFFAERPEGSVSTLKIQRTQQEDSAVYLCASSLLRTAEAFFGQGTRLTVV.

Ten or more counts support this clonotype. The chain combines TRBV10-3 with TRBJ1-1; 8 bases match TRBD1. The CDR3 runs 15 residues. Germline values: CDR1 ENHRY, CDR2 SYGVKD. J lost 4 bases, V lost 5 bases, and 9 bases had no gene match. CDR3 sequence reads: CAISPDREVRTEAFF. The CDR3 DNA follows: TGTGCCATCAGTCCGGACAGGGAGGTTCGCACTGAAGCTTTCTTT.

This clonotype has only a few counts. CDR3 in DNA: TGCGCCAGCAGCTTGATCCAGGGGTACACCGGGGAGCTGTTTTTT. This translates into CASSLIQGYTGELFF. The genes are TRBV5-1 and TRBJ2-2; TRBD1 is a possible D gene (6 bases). Germline CDR1 is SGHRS and CDR2 is YFSETQ. The CDR3 sequence is 15 residues long. Trimming took off 1 base at V and 3 bases at J, with 10 bases between the two ends.